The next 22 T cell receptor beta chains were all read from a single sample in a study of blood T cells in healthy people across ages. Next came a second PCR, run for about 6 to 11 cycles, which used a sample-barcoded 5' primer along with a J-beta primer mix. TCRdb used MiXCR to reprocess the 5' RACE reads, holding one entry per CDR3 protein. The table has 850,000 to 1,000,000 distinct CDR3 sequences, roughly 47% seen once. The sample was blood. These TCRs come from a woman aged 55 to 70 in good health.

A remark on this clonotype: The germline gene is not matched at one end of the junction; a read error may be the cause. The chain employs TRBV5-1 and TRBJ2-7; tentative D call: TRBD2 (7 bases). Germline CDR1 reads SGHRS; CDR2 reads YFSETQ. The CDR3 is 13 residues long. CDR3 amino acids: CAGSGTSPYEQYF. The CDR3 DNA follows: TGCGCCGGCAGCGGGACATCCCCCTACGAGCAGTACTTC.

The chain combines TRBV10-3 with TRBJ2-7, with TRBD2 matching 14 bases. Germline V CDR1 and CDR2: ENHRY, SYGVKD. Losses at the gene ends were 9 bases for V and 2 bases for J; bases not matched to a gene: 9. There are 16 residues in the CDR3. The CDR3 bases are TGTGCCATGGGGACCGGGACTAGCGGGAGCGCCTACGAGCAGTACTTC. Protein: CAMGTGTSGSAYEQYF.

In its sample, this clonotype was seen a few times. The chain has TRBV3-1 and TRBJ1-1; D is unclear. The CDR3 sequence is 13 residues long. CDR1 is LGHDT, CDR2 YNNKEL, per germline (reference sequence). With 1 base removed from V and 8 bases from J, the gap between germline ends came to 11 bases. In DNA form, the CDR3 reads TGTGCCAGCAGCCAAGTTATTGGGCAGGAAGCTTTCTTT. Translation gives CASSQVIGQEAFF.

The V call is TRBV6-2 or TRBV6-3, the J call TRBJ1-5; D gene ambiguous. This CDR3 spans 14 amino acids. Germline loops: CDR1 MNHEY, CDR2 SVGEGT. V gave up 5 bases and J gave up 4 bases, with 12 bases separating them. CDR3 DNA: TGTGCCAGCAGTCTAGGGCTAAATAATCAGCCCCAGCATTTT. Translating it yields CASSLGLNNQPQHF.

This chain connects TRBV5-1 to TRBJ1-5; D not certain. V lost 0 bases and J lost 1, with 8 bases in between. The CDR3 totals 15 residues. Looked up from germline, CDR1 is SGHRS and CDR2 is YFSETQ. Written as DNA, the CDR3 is TGCGCCAGCAGCTTGGACCCGGGGAGCAATCAGCCCCAGCATTTT. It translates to CASSLDPGSNQPQHF.

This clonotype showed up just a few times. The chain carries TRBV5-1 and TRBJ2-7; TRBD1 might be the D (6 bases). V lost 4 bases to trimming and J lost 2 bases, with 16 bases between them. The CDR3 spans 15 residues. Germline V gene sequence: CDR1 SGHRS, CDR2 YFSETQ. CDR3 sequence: CASSVSGTPTYEQYF. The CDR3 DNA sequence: TGCGCCAGCAGCGTATCCGGGACACCAACCTACGAGCAGTACTTC.

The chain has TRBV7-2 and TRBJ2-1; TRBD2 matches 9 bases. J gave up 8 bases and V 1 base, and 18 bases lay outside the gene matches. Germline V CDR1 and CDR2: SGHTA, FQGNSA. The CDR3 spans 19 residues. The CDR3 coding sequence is TGTGCCAGCAGCTTAGGCTCCCCTTTAGGCGGGAGGGCCTGGGATGAGCAGTTCTTC. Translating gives CASSLGSPLGGRAWDEQFF.

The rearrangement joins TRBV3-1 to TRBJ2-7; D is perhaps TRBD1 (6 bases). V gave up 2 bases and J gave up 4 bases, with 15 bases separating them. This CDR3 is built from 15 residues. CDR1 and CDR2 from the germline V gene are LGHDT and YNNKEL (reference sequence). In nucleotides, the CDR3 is TGTGCCAGCAGCCAACTCCCGGACAGAGGGTACGAGCAGTACTTC. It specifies CASSQLPDRGYEQYF.

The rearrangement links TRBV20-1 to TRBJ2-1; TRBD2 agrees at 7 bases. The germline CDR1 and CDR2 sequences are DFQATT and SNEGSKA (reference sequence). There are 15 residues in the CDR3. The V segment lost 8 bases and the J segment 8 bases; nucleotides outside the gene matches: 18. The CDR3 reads CSKISGTIGSYEQFF. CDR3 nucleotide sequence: TGCAGTAAGATATCCGGGACTATCGGAAGCTATGAGCAGTTCTTC.

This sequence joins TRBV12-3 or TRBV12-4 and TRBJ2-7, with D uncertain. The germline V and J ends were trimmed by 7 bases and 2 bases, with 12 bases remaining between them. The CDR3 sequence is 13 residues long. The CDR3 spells CASKFWSTYEQYF. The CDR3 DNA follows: TGTGCCAGCAAGTTTTGGTCAACCTACGAGCAGTACTTC.

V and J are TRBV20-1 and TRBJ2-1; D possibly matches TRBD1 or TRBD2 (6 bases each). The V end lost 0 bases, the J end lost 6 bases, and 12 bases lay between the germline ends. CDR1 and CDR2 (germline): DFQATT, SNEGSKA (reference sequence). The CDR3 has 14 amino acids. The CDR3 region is CSARDRGRLNEQFF. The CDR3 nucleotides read TGCAGTGCTAGAGATCGGGGGCGCCTCAATGAGCAGTTCTTC.

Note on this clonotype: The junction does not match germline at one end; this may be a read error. The CDR3 region is CASSVGGRIHDERFF. CDR3 nucleotides: TGTGCCAGCAGCGTCGGTGGACGGATCCACGATGAGCGGTTCTTC. The chain has TRBV7-2 and TRBJ2-1; D is ambiguous. The CDR3 totals 15 residues. Per germline, CDR1 SGHTA and CDR2 FQGNSA. The full variable domain, its missing parts supplied by reference TRBV7-2 and TRBJ2-1, is GAGVSQSPSNKVTEKGKDVELRCDPISGHTALYWYRQSLGQGLEFLIYFQGNSAPDKSGLPSDRFSAERTGGSVSTLTIQRTQQEDSAVYLCASSVGGRIHDERFFGPGTRLTVL.

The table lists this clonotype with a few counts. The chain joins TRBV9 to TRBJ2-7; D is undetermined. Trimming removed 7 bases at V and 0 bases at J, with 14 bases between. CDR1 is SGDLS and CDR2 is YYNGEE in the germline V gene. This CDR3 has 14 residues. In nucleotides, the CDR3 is TGTGCCAGCCCCGGGCGTCGTTTCTCCTACGAGCAGTACTTC. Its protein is CASPGRRFSYEQYF.

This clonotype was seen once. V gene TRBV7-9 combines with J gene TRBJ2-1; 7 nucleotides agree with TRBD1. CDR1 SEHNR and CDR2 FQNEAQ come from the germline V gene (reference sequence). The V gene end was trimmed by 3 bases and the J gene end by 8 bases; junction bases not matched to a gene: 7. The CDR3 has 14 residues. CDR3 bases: TGTGCCAGCAGCTTGCAAGGGGGCTTCGATGAGCAGTTCTTC. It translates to CASSLQGGFDEQFF.

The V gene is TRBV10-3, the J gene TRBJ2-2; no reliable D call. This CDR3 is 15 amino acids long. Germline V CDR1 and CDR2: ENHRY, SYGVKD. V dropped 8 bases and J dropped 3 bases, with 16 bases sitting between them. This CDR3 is CAIASETPYTGELFF. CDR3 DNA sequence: TGTGCCATCGCCTCAGAAACCCCTTACACCGGGGAGCTGTTTTTT.

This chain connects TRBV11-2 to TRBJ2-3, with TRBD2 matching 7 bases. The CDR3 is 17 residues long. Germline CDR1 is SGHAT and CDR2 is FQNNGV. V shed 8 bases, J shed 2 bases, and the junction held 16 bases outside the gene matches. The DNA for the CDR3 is TGTGCCAGCGGTCACCCTCCTTTGCGGGGGTCCACAGATACGCAGTATTTT. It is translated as CASGHPPLRGSTDTQYF. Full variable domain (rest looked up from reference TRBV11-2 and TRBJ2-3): EAGVAQSPRYKIIEKRQSVAFWCNPISGHATLYWYQQILGQGPKLLIQFQNNGVVDDSQLPKDRFSAERLKGVDSTLKIQPAKLEDSAVYLCASGHPPLRGSTDTQYFGPGTRLTVL.

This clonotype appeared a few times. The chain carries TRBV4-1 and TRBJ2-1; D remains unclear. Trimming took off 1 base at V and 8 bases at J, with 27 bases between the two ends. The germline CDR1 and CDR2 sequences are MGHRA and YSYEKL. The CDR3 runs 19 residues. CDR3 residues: CASSQGFTPKLDADYEQFF. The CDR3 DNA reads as TGCGCCAGCAGCCAAGGGTTTACCCCTAAACTTGATGCTGATTATGAGCAGTTCTTC.

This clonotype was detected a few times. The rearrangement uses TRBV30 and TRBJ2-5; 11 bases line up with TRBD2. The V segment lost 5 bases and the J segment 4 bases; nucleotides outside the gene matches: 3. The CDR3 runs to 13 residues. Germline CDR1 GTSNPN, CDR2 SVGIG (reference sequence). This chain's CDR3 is CAWGTSGGETQYF. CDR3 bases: TGTGCCTGGGGGACTAGCGGCGGAGAGACCCAGTACTTC.

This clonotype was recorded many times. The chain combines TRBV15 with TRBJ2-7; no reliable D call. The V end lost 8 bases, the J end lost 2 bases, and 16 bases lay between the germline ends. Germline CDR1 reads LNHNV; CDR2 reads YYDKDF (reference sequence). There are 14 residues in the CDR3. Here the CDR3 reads CATPTWQDTYEQYF. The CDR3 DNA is TGTGCCACCCCGACTTGGCAGGATACCTACGAGCAGTACTTC.

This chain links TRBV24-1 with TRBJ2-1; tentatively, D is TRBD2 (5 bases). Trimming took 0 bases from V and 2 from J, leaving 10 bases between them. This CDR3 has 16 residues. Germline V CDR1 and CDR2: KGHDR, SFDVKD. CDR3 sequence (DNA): TGTGCCACCAGTGATTTGCAGGCGGGTCCCTACAATGAGCAGTTCTTC. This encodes CATSDLQAGPYNEQFF.

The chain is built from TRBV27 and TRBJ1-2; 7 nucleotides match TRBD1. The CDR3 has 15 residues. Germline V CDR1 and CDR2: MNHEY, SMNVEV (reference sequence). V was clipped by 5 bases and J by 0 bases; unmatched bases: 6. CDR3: CASSADRVANYGYTF. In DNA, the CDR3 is TGTGCCAGCAGTGCCGACAGGGTGGCTAACTATGGCTACACCTTC.

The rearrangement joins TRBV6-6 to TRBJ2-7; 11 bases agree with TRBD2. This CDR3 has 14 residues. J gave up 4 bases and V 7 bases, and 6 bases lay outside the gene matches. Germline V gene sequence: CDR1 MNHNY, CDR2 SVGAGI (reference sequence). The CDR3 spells CASTPTSGRYEQYF. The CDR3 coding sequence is TGTGCCAGCACCCCTACTAGCGGGAGATACGAGCAGTACTTC.